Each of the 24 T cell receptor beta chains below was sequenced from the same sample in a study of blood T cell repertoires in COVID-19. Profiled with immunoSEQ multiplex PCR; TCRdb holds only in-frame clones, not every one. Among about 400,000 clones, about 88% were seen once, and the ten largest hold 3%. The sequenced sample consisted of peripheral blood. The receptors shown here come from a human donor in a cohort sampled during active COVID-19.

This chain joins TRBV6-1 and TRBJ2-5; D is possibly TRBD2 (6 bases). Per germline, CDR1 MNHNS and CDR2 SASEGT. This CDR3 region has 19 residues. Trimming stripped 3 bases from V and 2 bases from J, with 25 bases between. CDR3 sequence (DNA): TGTGCCAGCAGTGACCCTTGGACTCTTCCCCCGGGGGAACAAGAGACCCAGTACTTC. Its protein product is CASSDPWTLPPGEQETQYF.

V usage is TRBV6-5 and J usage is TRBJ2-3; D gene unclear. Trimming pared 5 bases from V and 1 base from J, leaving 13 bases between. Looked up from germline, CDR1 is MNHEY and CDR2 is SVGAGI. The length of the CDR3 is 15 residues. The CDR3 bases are TGTGCCAGCAGTCCCTTATCAGTTGGCACAGATACGCAGTATTTT. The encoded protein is CASSPLSVGTDTQYF.

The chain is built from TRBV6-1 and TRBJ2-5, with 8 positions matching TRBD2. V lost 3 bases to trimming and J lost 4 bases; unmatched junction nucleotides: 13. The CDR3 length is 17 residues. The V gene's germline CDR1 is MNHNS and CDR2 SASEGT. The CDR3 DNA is TGTGCCAGCAGTGATTTAGGTAGCGGGGAATTGGGAGAGACCCAGTACTTC. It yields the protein CASSDLGSGELGETQYF.

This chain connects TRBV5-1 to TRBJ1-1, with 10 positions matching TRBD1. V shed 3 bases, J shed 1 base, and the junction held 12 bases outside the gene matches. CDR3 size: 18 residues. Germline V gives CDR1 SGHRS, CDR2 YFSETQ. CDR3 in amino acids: CASSSSLGTGVQNTEAFF. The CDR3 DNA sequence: TGCGCCAGCAGCTCATCCTTAGGGACAGGGGTACAGAACACTGAAGCTTTCTTT.

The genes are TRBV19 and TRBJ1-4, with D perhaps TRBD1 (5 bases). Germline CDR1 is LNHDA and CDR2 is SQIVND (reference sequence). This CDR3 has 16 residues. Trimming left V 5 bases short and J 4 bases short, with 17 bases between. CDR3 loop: CASSSQFQGGNEKLFF. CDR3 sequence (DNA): TGTGCCAGTAGTTCGCAGTTTCAGGGCGGTAATGAAAAACTGTTTTTT.

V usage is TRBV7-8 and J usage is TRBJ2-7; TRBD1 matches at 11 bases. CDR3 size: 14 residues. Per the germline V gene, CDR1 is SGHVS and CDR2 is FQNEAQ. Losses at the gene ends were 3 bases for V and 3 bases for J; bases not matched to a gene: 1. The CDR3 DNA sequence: TGTGCCAGCAGCTTGGGACAGGGGGGCTACGAGCAGTACTTC. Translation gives CASSLGQGGYEQYF.

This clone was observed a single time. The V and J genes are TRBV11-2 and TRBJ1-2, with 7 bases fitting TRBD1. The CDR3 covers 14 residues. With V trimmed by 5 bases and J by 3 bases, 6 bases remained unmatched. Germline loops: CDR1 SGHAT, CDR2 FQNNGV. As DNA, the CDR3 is TGTGCCAGCAGCGAGGGACAGACGTACTATGGCTACACCTTC. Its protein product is CASSEGQTYYGYTF.

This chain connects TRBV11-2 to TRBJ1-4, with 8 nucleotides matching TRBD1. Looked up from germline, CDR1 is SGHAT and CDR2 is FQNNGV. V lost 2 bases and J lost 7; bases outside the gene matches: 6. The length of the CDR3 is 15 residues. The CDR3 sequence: CASSLRQGISEKLFF. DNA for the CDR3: TGTGCCAGCAGCTTAAGACAGGGGATCAGTGAAAAACTGTTTTTT.

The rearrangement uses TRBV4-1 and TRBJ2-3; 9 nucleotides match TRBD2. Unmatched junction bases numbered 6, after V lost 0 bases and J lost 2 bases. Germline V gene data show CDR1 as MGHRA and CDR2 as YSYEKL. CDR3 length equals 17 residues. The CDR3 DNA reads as TGCGCCAGCAGCCAAGATATAGTAGCGGGGGACACAGATACGCAGTATTTT. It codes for CASSQDIVAGDTDTQYF.

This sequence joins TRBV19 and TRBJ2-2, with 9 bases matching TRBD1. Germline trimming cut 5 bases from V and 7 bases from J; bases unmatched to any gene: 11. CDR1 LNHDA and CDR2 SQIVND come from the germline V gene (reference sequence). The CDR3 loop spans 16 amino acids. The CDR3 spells CASSPGQGSSGGELFF. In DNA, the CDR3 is TGTGCCAGTAGTCCGGGACAGGGAAGTTCGGGCGGGGAGCTGTTTTTT.

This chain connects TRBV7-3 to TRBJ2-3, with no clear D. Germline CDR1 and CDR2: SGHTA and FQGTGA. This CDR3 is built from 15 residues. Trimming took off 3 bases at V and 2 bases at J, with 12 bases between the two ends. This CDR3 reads CASSFFPSSTDTQYF. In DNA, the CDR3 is TGTGCCAGCAGCTTCTTCCCTTCTTCCACAGATACGCAGTATTTT.

The CDR3 loop is CASSPQDATGPLKAFF. CDR3 DNA: TGTGCCAGCAGCCCCCAGGATGCGACAGGGCCGTTAAAAGCTTTCTTT. The rearrangement joins TRBV7-6 to TRBJ1-1, with 7 bases matching TRBD1. This CDR3 comprises 16 residues. The ends lost 5 bases at V and 9 bases at J; junction bases unmatched: 18. Germline loops: CDR1 SGHVS, CDR2 FNYEAQ.

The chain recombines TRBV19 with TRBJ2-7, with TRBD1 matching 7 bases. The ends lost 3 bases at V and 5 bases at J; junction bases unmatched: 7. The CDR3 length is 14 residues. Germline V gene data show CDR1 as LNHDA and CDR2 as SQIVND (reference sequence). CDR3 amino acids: CASSILGGVHEQYF. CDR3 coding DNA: TGTGCCAGTAGTATTCTAGGGGGCGTCCACGAGCAGTACTTC.

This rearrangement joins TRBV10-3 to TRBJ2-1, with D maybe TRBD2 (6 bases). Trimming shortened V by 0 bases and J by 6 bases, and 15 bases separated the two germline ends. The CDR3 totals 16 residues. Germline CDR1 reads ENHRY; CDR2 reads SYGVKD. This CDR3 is CAISESGRGIVNEQFF. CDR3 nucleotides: TGTGCCATCAGTGAGTCGGGTCGCGGGATTGTCAATGAGCAGTTCTTC.

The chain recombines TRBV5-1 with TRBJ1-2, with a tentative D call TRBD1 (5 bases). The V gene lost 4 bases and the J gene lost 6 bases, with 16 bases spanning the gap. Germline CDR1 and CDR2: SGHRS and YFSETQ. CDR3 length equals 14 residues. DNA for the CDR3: TGCGCCAGCAGCGACGTGGAGGGGTTCAATGGCTACACCTTC. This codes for CASSDVEGFNGYTF.

CDR3 residues: CASSKAPRGPKHSGNTIYF. The CDR3 DNA follows: TGTGCCAGCAGCAAAGCGCCCAGGGGGCCCAAACACTCTGGAAACACCATATATTTT. This chain uses TRBV21-1 with TRBJ1-3; the table assigns TRBD1, which was not confirmed against the DNA. TRBV21-1 is noted as a pseudogene. The CDR3 sequence is 19 residues long.

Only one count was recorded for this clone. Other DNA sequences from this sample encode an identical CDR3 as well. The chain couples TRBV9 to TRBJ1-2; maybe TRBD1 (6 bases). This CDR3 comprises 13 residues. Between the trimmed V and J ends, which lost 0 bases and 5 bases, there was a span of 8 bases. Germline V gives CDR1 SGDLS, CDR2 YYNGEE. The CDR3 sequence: CASSVGQGYGYTF. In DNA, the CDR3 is TGTGCCAGCAGCGTAGGCCAGGGGTATGGCTACACCTTC. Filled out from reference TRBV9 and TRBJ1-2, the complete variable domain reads DSGVTQTPKHLITATGQRVTLRCSPRSGDLSVYWYQQSLDQGLQFLIQYYNGEERAKGNILERFSAQQFPDLHSELNLSSLELGDSALYFCASSVGQGYGYTFGSGTRLTVV.

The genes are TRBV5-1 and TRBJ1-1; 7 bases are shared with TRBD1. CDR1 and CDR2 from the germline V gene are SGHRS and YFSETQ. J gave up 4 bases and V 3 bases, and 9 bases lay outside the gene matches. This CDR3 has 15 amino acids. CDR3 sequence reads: CASSSETQGFTEAFF. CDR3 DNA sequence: TGCGCCAGCAGCTCCGAAACACAGGGGTTCACTGAAGCTTTCTTT.

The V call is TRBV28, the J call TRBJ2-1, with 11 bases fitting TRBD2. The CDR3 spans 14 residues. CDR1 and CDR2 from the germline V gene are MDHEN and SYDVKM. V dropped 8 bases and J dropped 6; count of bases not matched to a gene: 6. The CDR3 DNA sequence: TGTGCCAGCTTAGCGGGAGGGCCTTCCAATGAGCAGTTCTTC. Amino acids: CASLAGGPSNEQFF. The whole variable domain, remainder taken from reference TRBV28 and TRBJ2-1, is DVKVTQSSRYLVKRTGEKVFLECVQDMDHENMFWYRQDPGLGLRLIYFSYDVKMKEKGDIPEGYSVSREKKERFSLILESASTNQTSMYLCASLAGGPSNEQFFGPGTRLTVL.

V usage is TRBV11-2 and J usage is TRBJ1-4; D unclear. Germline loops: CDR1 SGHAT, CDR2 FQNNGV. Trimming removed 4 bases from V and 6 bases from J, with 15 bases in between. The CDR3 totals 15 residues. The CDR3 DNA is TGTGCCAGCAGCTCTAAGGGCCAAGCGGATGAAAAACTGTTTTTT. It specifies CASSSKGQADEKLFF.

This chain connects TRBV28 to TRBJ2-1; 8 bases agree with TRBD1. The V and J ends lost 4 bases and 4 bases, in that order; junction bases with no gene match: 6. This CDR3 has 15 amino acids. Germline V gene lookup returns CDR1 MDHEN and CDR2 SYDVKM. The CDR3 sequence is CASSSPTGGYNEQFF. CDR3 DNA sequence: TGTGCCAGCAGTTCCCCAACAGGGGGGTACAATGAGCAGTTCTTC.

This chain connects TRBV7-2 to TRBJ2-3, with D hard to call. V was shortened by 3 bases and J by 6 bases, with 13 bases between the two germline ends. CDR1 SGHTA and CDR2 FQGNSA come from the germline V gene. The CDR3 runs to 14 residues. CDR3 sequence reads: CASSLRPSGDTQYF. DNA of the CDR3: TGTGCCAGCAGCTTGCGGCCTTCCGGGGATACGCAGTATTTT. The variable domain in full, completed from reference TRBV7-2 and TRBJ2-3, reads GAGVSQSPSNKVTEKGKDVELRCDPISGHTALYWYRQSLGQGLEFLIYFQGNSAPDKSGLPSDRFSAERTGGSVSTLTIQRTQQEDSAVYLCASSLRPSGDTQYFGPGTRLTVL.

CDR3 sequence reads: CASSYETANTEAFF. The CDR3 DNA is TGCGCCAGCAGCTACGAGACAGCGAACACTGAAGCTTTCTTT. V and J are TRBV5-1 and TRBJ1-1; TRBD1 might be the D (5 bases). CDR1 SGHRS and CDR2 YFSETQ come from the germline V gene. Trimming pared 3 bases from V and 1 base from J, leaving 10 bases between. CDR3 length equals 14 residues.

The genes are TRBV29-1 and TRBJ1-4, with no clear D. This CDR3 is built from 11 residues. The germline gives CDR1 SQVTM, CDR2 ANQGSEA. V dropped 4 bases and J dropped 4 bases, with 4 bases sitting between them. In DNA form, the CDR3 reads TGCAGCGTTGGTCTTAATGAAAAACTGTTTTTT. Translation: CSVGLNEKLFF.